The rows below give T cell receptor beta chains drawn from one sample of a study of CD8+CD57+ T cells in acquired aplastic anemia. Using its own MiXCR run on the reads, TCRdb lists one record per CDR3 protein. This table holds 400,000 to 450,000 distinct CDR3 sequences, about 70% found once. Sequences were obtained from sorted CD4+, CD8+, or CD8+CD57+ T cells (not recorded which) from PBMCs. Source of these receptors: a human donor in good health, serving as a control. Both conserved end residues are part of each CDR3. The order of the fields is D gene, J gene, V gene, clone size, CDR3 protein, CDR3 DNA. The D gene is left open where the match is weak. Size tells how often a clone was seen (once, few, many) or the class of an expanded clone, and some rows leave it out.

d_call: TRBD2
j_call: TRBJ2-5
v_call: TRBV6-2/TRBV6-3
clone_size: many
cdr3_aa: CASSYRTRQETQYF
cdr3_nt: TGTGCCAGCAGTTACAGGACTAGACAAGAGACCCAGTACTTC

d_call: -
j_call: TRBJ1-2
v_call: TRBV7-9
clone_size: few
cdr3_aa: CASSPRGGLNYGYTF
cdr3_nt: TGTGCCAGCAGCCCCCGGGGGGGGCTGAACTATGGCTACACCTTC

d_call: TRBD1
j_call: TRBJ2-7
v_call: TRBV7-7
clone_size: -
cdr3_aa: CASSKGTDPSYEQYF
cdr3_nt: TGTGCTAGCAGCAAGGGGACAGACCCTTCCTACGAGCAGTACTTC

d_call: TRBD2
j_call: TRBJ2-3
v_call: TRBV10-1
clone_size: -
cdr3_aa: CASSESGGDWYF
cdr3_nt: TGCGCCAGCAGTGAGTCTGGGGGGGATTGGTATTTT

d_call: TRBD2
j_call: TRBJ2-6
v_call: TRBV7-4
clone_size: -
cdr3_aa: CASSLAGRRTGANVLTF
cdr3_nt: TGTGCCAGCAGCCTAGCGGGGAGAAGGACTGGGGCCAACGTCCTGACTTTC

d_call: TRBD1
j_call: TRBJ2-2
v_call: TRBV6-5
clone_size: many
cdr3_aa: CASSGGTGRTNGAGELFF
cdr3_nt: TGTGCCAGCAGTGGGGGGACAGGCAGGACCAACGGGGCCGGGGAGCTGTTTTTT

d_call: -
j_call: TRBJ1-2
v_call: TRBV7-2
clone_size: -
cdr3_aa: CASSFEASYGYTF
cdr3_nt: TGTGCCAGCAGCTTCGAAGCTAGCTATGGCTACACCTTC

d_call: -
j_call: TRBJ1-1
v_call: TRBV12-3/TRBV12-4
clone_size: once
cdr3_aa: CASSLTAGGNTEAFF
cdr3_nt: TGTGCCAGCAGTTTGACCGCGGGGGGGAACACTGAAGCTTTCTTT

d_call: -
j_call: TRBJ1-6
v_call: TRBV7-6
clone_size: -
cdr3_aa: CASSLGVDSPLHF
cdr3_nt: TGTGCCAGCAGCTTAGGTGTTGATTCACCCCTCCACTTT

d_call: -
j_call: TRBJ1-5
v_call: TRBV2
clone_size: -
cdr3_aa: CATTTTRSYQEQHF
cdr3_nt: TGTGCCACCACCACCACCAGAAGCTATCAGGAGCAGCATTTT

d_call: -
j_call: TRBJ1-6
v_call: TRBV5-5
clone_size: -
cdr3_aa: CAGSWGAGNSPLHF
cdr3_nt: TGTGCCGGCAGCTGGGGGGCGGGAAATTCACCCCTCCACTTT

d_call: -
j_call: TRBJ2-5
v_call: TRBV29-1
clone_size: few
cdr3_aa: CSVRPRDGQETQYF
cdr3_nt: TGCAGCGTACGACCCCGGGACGGCCAAGAGACCCAGTACTTC

d_call: TRBD1
j_call: TRBJ2-7
v_call: TRBV20-1
clone_size: -
cdr3_aa: CSARGTGTYEQYF
cdr3_nt: TGCAGTGCTAGAGGGACAGGGACCTACGAGCAGTACTTC

d_call: TRBD2
j_call: TRBJ2-2
v_call: TRBV20-1
clone_size: -
cdr3_aa: CSALLAGEGGELFF
cdr3_nt: TGCAGTGCTCTACTAGCGGGGGAAGGCGGGGAGCTGTTTTTT

d_call: TRBD2
j_call: TRBJ2-1
v_call: TRBV14
clone_size: many
cdr3_aa: CASSLLAGGNEQFF
cdr3_nt: TGTGCCAGCAGTCTACTAGCGGGGGGTAATGAGCAGTTCTTC

d_call: -
j_call: TRBJ1-3
v_call: TRBV6-5
clone_size: -
cdr3_aa: CASTPFGSGNTIYF
cdr3_nt: TGTGCCAGCACCCCTTTTGGCTCTGGAAACACCATATATTTT

d_call: -
j_call: TRBJ2-7
v_call: TRBV30
clone_size: many
cdr3_aa: CAWSVRHSSYEQYF
cdr3_nt: TGTGCCTGGAGTGTACGGCACAGCTCCTACGAGCAGTACTTC

d_call: TRBD1
j_call: TRBJ1-4
v_call: TRBV6-6
clone_size: many
cdr3_aa: CASSYIGQGREKLFF
cdr3_nt: TGTGCCAGCAGTTATATAGGACAGGGGAGAGAAAAACTGTTTTTT